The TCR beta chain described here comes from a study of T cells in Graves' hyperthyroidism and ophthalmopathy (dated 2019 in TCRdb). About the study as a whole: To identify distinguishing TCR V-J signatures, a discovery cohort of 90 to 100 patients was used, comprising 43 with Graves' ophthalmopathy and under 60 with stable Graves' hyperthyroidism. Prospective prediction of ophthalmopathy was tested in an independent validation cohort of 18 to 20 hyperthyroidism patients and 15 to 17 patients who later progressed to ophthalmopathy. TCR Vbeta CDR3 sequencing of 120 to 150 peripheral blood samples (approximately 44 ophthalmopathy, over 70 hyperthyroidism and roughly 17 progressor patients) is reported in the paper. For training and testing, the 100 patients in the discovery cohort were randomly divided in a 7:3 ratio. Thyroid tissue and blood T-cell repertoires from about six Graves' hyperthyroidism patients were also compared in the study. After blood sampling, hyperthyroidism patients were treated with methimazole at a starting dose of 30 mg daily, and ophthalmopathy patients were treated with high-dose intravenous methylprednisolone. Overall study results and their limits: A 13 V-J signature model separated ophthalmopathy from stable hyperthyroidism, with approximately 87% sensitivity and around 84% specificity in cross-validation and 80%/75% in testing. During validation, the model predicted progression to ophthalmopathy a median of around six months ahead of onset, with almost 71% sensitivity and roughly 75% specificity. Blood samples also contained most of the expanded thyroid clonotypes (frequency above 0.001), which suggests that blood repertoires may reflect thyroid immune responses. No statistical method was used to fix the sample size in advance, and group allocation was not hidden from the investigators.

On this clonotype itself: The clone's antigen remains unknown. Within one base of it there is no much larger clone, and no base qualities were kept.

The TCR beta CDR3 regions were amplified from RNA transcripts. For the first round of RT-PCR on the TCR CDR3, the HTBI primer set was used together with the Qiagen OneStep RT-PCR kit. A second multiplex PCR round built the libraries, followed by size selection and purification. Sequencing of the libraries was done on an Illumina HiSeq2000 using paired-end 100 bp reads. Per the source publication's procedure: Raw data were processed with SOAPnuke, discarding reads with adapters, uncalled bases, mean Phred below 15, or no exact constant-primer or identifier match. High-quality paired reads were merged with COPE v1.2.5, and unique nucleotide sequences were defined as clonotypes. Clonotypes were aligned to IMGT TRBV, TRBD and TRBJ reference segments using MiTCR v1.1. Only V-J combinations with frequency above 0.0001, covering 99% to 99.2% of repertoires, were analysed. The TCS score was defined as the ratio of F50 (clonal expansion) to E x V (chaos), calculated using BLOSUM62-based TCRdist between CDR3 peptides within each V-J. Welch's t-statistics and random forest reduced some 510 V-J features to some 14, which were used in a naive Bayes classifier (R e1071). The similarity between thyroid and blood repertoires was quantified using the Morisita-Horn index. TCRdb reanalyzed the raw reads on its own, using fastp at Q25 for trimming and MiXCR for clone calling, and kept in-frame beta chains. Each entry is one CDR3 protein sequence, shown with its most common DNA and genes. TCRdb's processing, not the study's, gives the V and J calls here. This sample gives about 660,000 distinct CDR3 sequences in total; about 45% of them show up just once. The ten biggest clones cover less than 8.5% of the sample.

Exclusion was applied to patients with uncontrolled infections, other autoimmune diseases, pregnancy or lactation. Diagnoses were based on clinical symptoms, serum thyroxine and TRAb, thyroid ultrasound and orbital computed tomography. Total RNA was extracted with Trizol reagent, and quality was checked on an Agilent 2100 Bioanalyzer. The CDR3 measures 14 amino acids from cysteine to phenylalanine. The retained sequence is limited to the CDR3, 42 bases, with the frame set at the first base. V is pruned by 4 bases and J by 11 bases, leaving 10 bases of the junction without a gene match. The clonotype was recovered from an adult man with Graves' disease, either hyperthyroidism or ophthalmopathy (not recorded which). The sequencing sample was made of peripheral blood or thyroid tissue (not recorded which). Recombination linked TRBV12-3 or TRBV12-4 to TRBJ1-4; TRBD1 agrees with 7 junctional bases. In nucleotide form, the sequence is TGTGCCAGCAGTTGGGGACAGTCATCCTGGAAACTGTTTTTT. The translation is CASSWGQSSWKLFF.